This TCR beta chain appears in the sequencing data of a study of OX40 agonist ivuxolimab in advanced cancers. Regarding the study in general: The costimulatory receptor OX40 (CD134) was targeted by ivuxolimab, a fully human IgG2 agonistic monoclonal antibody. A male proportion of around 83% and a mean age of approximately 62 years, ranging from about 20 to 80, were recorded for the dose-escalation cohort. Peripheral TCRbeta sequencing was intended to test whether TCR sequence diversity was altered and clonal T-cell expansion was caused by ivuxolimab. The paper describes the monotherapy dose-escalation part (N of about 54 patients) of the phase I trial of ivuxolimab. Three dose-escalation patients achieved partial responses, one with hepatocellular carcinoma and two with cutaneous melanoma. Patients were allowed to have had prior anti-PD-1, anti-PD-L1 or anti-CTLA-4 therapy, and 40% of the dose-escalation patients had previously received checkpoint inhibitors. Of the approximately 54 dose-escalation patients, hepatocellular carcinoma was present in around 19, melanoma in roughly 15, renal cell carcinoma in 9 and head and neck cancer in 9. Intravenous ivuxolimab was administered to patients every 2 weeks at six dose levels: 0.01, 0.1, 0.3, 1.5, 3 and 10 mg/kg.

The trial excluded patients who had a history of autoimmune disease or who were on systemic immunosuppression. Peripheral blood for TCR sequencing was drawn from every dose cohort at baseline, at cycle 4 day 1 and at cycle 7 day 1. The samples were drawn from a first-in-human, open-label, multicenter phase I dose-escalation trial of ivuxolimab. Adults with locally advanced or metastatic melanoma, renal cell, hepatocellular, or head and neck squamous cell carcinoma were enrolled in the trial. CD4+ and CD8+ T cells were sorted separately from peripheral blood before TCR sequencing. Reading from cysteine to phenylalanine, the CDR3 counts 12 amino acids. The CDR3 DNA has 36 bases and is translated from base 1. Cut back by 1 base and 12 bases, the V and J ends lie 10 bases apart. The germline V gene gives CDR1 as SGHAT and CDR2 as FQNNGV. On the study overall, not on this receptor specifically: Which antigens the clonally expanded peripheral T cells were specific for was not determined. At doses from 0.1 to 3.0 mg/kg, clonal expansion was seen in both CD4+ and CD8+ blood T cells between baseline and week 6. After ivuxolimab, CD8+ T cells had more expanded clones than CD4+ T cells on average. Low levels of normalized T-cell clonal expansion were also shown by some nonresponding patients. In the 0.1-3.0 mg/kg groups, partial responders had among the lowest normalized peripheral clonal expansion, particularly in CD8+ T cells.

Comment on this clone: Its antigen specificity is not known. No base quality information exists; no much larger clone differs at one position.

For sequencing of the TCRbeta CDR3 region, genomic DNA was extracted from the sorted cells. The immunoSEQ Assay was used to sequence the TCRbeta CDR3 regions. TCRdb retrieved this table from immuneACCESS and kept in-frame rearrangements only. Not all clones are present; in checked studies, unresolved V genes account for under half, and no reason is known for the remainder. The sample table shows roughly 92,000 clones, and roughly 90% are seen once. 3.4% of the sample rests with the top ten. The receptor was isolated from an adult with an advanced solid tumor such as melanoma, head and neck, liver or kidney cancer. Specimen: CD4+ or CD8+ T cells sorted from blood, collected in a trial of the OX40 agonist ivuxolimab. This chain is built from TRBV11-2 and TRBJ2-1; no D gene is confidently identified. The DNA sequence reads TGTGCCAGCAGCTTAGCCCCCCACGCGCAGTTCTTC. The resulting protein is CASSLAPHAQFF.